These T cell receptor beta chains were read from a single sample in a study of cytomegalovirus exposure and HLA in healthy donors. Using immunoSEQ multiplex PCR, the repertoire was profiled, and TCRdb retains in-frame clones only, with some absent. The repertoire holds roughly 67,000 clones, with more than 80% as singletons. Sequences were obtained from PBMCs. The receptors originated from a woman aged 30 to 39 in good health and CMV-seronegative. Each CDR3 is given with its conserved first and last residue. The D gene is left open where the match is weak. Only some rows state a clone size, as once, few, many or a class for expanded clones.

V gene,J gene,clone size,D gene,CDR3 DNA,CDR3 protein
TRBV5-6,TRBJ1-2,-,-,TGTGCCAGCAGCTTCGCGGCAGGGGCTAACTATGGCTACACCTTC,CASSFAAGANYGYTF
TRBV28,TRBJ1-2,-,-,TGTGCCAGCAGCCCGGCGGGGGGTGACGGCTACACCTTC,CASSPAGGDGYTF
TRBV9,TRBJ2-3,-,-,TGTGCCAGCAGCGGCACATCAGATACGCAGTATTTT,CASSGTSDTQYF
TRBV14,TRBJ2-7,-,-,TGTGCCAGCAGCCAAGAGCTGGCAGTAGGAGTATACGAGCAGTACTTC,CASSQELAVGVYEQYF
TRBV10-2,TRBJ1-6,-,-,TGCGCCAGCAGTGGGACAGCGAGCTCCTATAATTCACCCCTCCACTTT,CASSGTASSYNSPLHF
TRBV10-3,TRBJ2-2,few,TRBD1,TGTGCCATCAGACCCGACAGGGCCGCCGGGGAGCTGTTTTTT,CAIRPDRAAGELFF
TRBV11-3,TRBJ2-1,-,-,TGTGCCAGCAGCTTAGATGGGGAGTCCTACAATGAGCAGTTCTTC,CASSLDGESYNEQFF
TRBV6-5,TRBJ1-2,-,-,TGTGCCAGCAGTTCACAGGGCGTTGGCTACACCTTC,CASSSQGVGYTF
TRBV4-3,TRBJ1-1,-,-,TGCGCCAGCAGCCAGGCGGGGACTAGGGCGAACACTGAAGCTTTCTTT,CASSQAGTRANTEAFF
TRBV6-6,TRBJ2-5,-,-,TGTGCCAGCAGTCGGACACAGGAGACCCAGTACTTC,CASSRTQETQYF
TRBV5-5,TRBJ1-1,-,-,TGTGCCAGCAGCCGCCGGGGTGGCGAGTGGACTGAAGCTTTCTTT,CASSRRGGEWTEAFF
TRBV7-9,TRBJ1-1,-,TRBD1,TGTGCCAGCAGACTGGGACAGGGAAATACTGAAGCTTTCTTT,CASRLGQGNTEAFF
TRBV7-8,TRBJ2-7,-,TRBD2,TGTGCCAGCAGCTTAGGGGCTAGCGGGGCCTACGAGCAGTACTTC,CASSLGASGAYEQYF
TRBV10-3,TRBJ2-5,-,TRBD1,TGTGCCATCAGTGAGCCGGACAGGGAAAAAGAGACCCAGTACTTC,CAISEPDREKETQYF
TRBV30,TRBJ2-7,few,-,TGTGCCTGGGGGGGGGCGGGGGCGCGATCCTACGAGCAGTACTTC,CAWGGAGARSYEQYF
TRBV4-3,TRBJ1-2,-,TRBD1,TGCGCCAGCAGCCATCGACGACAGGGATATGGCTACACCTTC,CASSHRRQGYGYTF
TRBV18,TRBJ1-5,-,-,TGTGCCAGCTCAGGGCAGGACAATCAGCCCCAGCATTTT,CASSGQDNQPQHF
TRBV30,TRBJ1-1,-,-,TGTGCCTGGAGCCCAGGGGATTCGAACACTGAAGCTTTCTTT,CAWSPGDSNTEAFF
TRBV5-4,TRBJ1-1,-,-,TGTGCCAGCAGCTCTAACCGGGGGAACACTGAAGCTTTCTTT,CASSSNRGNTEAFF
TRBV19,TRBJ2-7,-,-,TGTGCCAGTAGTGGGGACAACTCCTACGAGCAGTACTTC,CASSGDNSYEQYF
TRBV4-1,TRBJ2-1,-,-,TGCGCCAGCAGCCAAGATCAAGCCCTACACAATGAGCAGTTCTTC,CASSQDQALHNEQFF
TRBV7-7,TRBJ1-1,-,-,TGTGCCAGCAGCAAGGACAAGAACACTGAAGCTTTCTTT,CASSKDKNTEAFF
TRBV4-3,TRBJ1-1,-,-,TGCGCCAGCAGCTCTATAGCGGGGCAAGAAGCTTTCTTT,CASSSIAGQEAFF
TRBV7-9,TRBJ1-2,-,-,TGTGCCAGCAGCCGCCCCATAGAGGGCTACACCTTC,CASSRPIEGYTF
TRBV28,TRBJ1-2,-,TRBD1,TGTGCCAGCTTGGGGCAGGGGGCAATCTATGGCTACACCTTC,CASLGQGAIYGYTF
TRBV15,TRBJ1-5,-,TRBD1,TGTGCCACCAGCAGAGCATTAGGTATGGACAGGGACCAGCCCCAGCATTTT,CATSRALGMDRDQPQHF
TRBV13,TRBJ2-5,-,-,TGTGCCAGCAGCTTAGACGCGGGGGCGGAACGGACCCAGTACTTC,CASSLDAGAERTQYF
TRBV4-2,TRBJ2-2,few,-,TGTGCCAGCAGCCAAGATGGGGAAGGGGGCACCGGGGAGCTGTTTTTT,CASSQDGEGGTGELFF
TRBV10-3,TRBJ1-1,-,TRBD1,TGTGCCATCAGAGAAGGGACAGGGGGGACCCGTGGAGCTTTCTTT,CAIREGTGGTRGAFF
TRBV11-2,TRBJ1-1,-,-,TGTGCCAGCAGCTCTGTCGTCCCTGAAGCTTTCTTT,CASSSVVPEAFF
TRBV4-3,TRBJ1-2,-,TRBD1,TGCGCCAGCAGCCAAGAGGGGACAGGGATGACTAACTATGGCTACACCTTC,CASSQEGTGMTNYGYTF
TRBV6-4,TRBJ2-2,-,TRBD1,TGTGCCAGCAGTGACTCGGACAGGGGGGAGCTGTTTTTT,CASSDSDRGELFF
TRBV6-1,TRBJ1-4,-,TRBD1,TGTGCCAGCAGGGACAGGGCCCTCGAAAAACTGTTTTTT,CASRDRALEKLFF
TRBV2,TRBJ1-1,-,TRBD1,TGTGCCAGCCAGGGACAGATGAATGAAGCTTTCTTT,CASQGQMNEAFF
TRBV28,TRBJ2-7,-,TRBD2,TGTGCCACAAGGACTAGCGGGGCGCGGCAAGACGAGCAGTACTTC,CATRTSGARQDEQYF
TRBV4-1,TRBJ2-6,once,TRBD1,TGCGCCAGCAGCAACCGACAGGGGGCCACCATCTCTGGGGCCAACGTCCTGACTTTC,CASSNRQGATISGANVLTF
TRBV27,TRBJ2-7,-,-,TGTGCCAGCAGCTTGAATGGCCGCTACGAGCAGTACTTC,CASSLNGRYEQYF
TRBV4-3,TRBJ1-5,-,-,TGCGCCAGCAGCCAAAGCAACAGGGCTCAGCCCCAGCATTTT,CASSQSNRAQPQHF
TRBV18,TRBJ1-2,once,-,TGTGCCAGCTCACCAGGGTCGGGGGATAACTATGGCTACACCTTC,CASSPGSGDNYGYTF
TRBV9,TRBJ2-2,-,TRBD2,TGTGCCAGCAGCGCGCCGGGACTAGCTGACACCGGGGAGCTGTTTTTT,CASSAPGLADTGELFF
TRBV15,TRBJ1-4,once,TRBD1,TGTGCCACCAGCAGAGAAGGGGGCGATTACGAAAAACTGTTTTTT,CATSREGGDYEKLFF
TRBV6-5,TRBJ2-7,-,-,TGTGCCAGCAGTTACTCCCGGGTCGCCTACGAGCAGTACTTC,CASSYSRVAYEQYF
TRBV7-9,TRBJ2-2,-,TRBD1,TGTGCCAGCAGCCCCGGGACAGGGGGCCGCACCGGGGAGCTGTTTTTT,CASSPGTGGRTGELFF
TRBV11-3,TRBJ2-5,-,-,TGTGCCAGCAGCTTAAACGGGGAGACCCAGTACTTC,CASSLNGETQYF
TRBV27,TRBJ2-7,-,TRBD1,TGTGCCAGCAGTTTATTGGGACAGGGCTCCTACGAGCAGTACTTC,CASSLLGQGSYEQYF
TRBV7-2,TRBJ2-3,-,TRBD2,TGTGCCAGCAGCTTGTGGGGGGGTTTTACAGATACGCAGTATTTT,CASSLWGGFTDTQYF
TRBV15,TRBJ2-1,-,TRBD2,TGTGCCACGAAAAAAATAGCGGGGGGGAATAATGAGCAGTTCTTC,CATKKIAGGNNEQFF
TRBV29-1,TRBJ1-5,-,-,TGCAGCGCCCTTCGGGACATCAATCAGCCCCAGCATTTT,CSALRDINQPQHF
TRBV5-6,TRBJ2-5,-,TRBD2,TGTGCCAGCAGCCCTCTGCGGCCTAGCGGGAAGACCCAAGAGACCCAGTACTTC,CASSPLRPSGKTQETQYF
TRBV9,TRBJ2-2,once,-,TGTGCCAGCAGCGTTGGGGGGGCGGACACCGGGGAGCTGTTTTTT,CASSVGGADTGELFF
TRBV7-2,TRBJ2-4,-,-,TGTGCCAGCAGCTATGACAGGTTAAACATTCAGTACTTC,CASSYDRLNIQYF
TRBV2,TRBJ1-3,-,-,TGTGCCAGCAGTGTTGAAGGGGCTGGAAACACCATATATTTT,CASSVEGAGNTIYF
TRBV5-4,TRBJ1-1,-,-,TGCGCCAGCAGCCAAGTTTTTGAGGACACAGAAGCTTTCTTT,CASSQVFEDTEAFF
TRBV2,TRBJ2-2,-,-,TGTGCCAGCAGTACTCTGGGACACAACACCGGGGAGCTGTTTTTT,CASSTLGHNTGELFF